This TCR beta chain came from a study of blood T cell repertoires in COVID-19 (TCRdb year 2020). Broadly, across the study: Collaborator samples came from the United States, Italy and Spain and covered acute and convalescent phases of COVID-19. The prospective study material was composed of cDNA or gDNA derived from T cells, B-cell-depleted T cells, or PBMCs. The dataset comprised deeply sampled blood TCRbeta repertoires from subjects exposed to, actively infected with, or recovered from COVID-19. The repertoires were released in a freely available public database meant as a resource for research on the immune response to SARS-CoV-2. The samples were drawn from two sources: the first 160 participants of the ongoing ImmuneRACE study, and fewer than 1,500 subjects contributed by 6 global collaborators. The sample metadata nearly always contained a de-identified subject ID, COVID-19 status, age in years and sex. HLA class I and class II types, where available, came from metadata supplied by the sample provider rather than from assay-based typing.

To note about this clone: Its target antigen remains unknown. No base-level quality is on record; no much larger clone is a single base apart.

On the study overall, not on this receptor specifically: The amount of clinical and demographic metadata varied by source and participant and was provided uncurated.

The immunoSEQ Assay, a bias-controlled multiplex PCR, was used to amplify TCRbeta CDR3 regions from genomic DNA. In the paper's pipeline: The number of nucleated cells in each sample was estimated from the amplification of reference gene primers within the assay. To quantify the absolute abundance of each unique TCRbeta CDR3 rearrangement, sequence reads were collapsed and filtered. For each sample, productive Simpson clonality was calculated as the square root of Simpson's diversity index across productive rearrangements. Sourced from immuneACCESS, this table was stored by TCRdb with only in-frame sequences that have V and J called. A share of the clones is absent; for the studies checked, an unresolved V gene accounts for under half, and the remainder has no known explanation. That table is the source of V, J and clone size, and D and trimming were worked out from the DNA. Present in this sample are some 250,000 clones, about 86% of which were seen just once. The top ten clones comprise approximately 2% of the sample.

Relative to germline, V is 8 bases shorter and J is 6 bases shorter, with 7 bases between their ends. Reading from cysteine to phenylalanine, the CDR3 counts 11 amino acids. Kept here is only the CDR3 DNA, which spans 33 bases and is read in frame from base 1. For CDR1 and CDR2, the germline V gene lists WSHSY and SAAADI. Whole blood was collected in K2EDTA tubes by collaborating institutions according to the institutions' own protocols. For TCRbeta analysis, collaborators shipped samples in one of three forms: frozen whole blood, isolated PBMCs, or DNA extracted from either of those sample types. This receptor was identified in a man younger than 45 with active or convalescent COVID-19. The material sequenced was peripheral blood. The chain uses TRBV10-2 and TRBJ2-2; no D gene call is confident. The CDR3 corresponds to CASSLAGELFF. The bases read TGCGCCAGCTCACTTGCCGGGGAGCTGTTTTTT.